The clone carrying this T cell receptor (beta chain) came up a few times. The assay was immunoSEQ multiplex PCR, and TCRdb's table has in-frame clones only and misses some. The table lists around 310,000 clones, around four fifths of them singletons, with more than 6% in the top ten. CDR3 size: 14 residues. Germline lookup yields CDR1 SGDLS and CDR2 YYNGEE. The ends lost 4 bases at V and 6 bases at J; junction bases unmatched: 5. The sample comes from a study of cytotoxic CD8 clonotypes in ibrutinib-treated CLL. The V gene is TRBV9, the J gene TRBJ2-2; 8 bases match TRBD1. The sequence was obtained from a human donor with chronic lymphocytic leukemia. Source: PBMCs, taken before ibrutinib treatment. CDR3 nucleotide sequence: TGTGCCAGCAGCCGTACGACAGGGGCCGGGGAGCTGTTTTTT. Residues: CASSRTTGAGELFF.